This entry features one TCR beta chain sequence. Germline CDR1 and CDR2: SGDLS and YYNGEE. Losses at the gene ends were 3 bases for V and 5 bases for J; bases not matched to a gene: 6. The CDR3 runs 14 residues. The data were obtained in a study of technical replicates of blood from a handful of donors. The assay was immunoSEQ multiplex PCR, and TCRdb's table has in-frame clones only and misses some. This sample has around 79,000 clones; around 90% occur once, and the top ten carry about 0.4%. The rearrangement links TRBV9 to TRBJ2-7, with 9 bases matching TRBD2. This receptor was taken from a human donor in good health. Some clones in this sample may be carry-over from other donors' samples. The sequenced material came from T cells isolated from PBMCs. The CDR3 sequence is CASSGLAGMNEQYF. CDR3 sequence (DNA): TGTGCCAGCAGCGGTCTAGCGGGAATGAACGAGCAGTACTTC.